This entry is about one T cell receptor (beta chain). Antigen specificity is unknown. The data originate from a study of T-cell memory formation after mild COVID-19. Barcoded TCR alpha and TCR beta cDNA libraries with UMIs came from 5'RACE using constant-segment primers. TCRdb re-called the 5' RACE reads with MiXCR, one entry per CDR3 protein. The sample lists under 550,000 distinct CDR3 sequences; about a sixth were seen once. Germline V gene sequence: CDR1 SNHLY, CDR2 FYNNEI. This CDR3 contains 14 residues. J lost 4 bases, V lost 9 bases, and 11 bases had no gene match. Broader study findings: Researchers report contracting CD4+ clones mostly in CM and EM, with CD8+ clones in EMRA. Whereas later expanders leaned CD4+, clones contracting day 15 to 85 showed a balanced CD4/CD8 makeup.

This TCR was sampled from a man between 18 and 29 years old who had mild COVID-19 (a few samples of this study predate the infection). Cell type and time point are not known. The sample taken for sequencing was PBMCs or a T cell subset sorted from them (not recorded which). This chain uses TRBV2 with TRBJ1-1, with 7 bases that match TRBD1. The CDR3 bases are TGTGCCAGTCTCAGGGGGAGGGGCGGCACTGAAGCTTTCTTT. Amino acid sequence: CASLRGRGGTEAFF. Variable domain in full (rest from reference TRBV2 and TRBJ1-1): EPEVTQTPSHQVTQMGQEVILRCVPISNHLYFYWYRQILGQKVEFLVSFYNNEISEKSEIFDDQFSVERPDGSNFTLKIRSTKLEDSAMYFCASLRGRGGTEAFFGQGTRLTVV.